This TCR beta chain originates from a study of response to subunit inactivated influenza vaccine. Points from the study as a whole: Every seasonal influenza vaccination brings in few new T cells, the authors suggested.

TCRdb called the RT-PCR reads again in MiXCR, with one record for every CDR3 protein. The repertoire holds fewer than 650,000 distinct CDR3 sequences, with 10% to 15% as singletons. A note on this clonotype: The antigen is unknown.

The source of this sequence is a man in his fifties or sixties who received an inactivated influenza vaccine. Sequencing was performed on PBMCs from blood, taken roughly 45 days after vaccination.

This CDR3 reads CAISGPGTPTDTQYF. The CDR3 nucleotides read TGTGCCATCAGTGGGCCTGGGACCCCAACGGATACGCAGTATTTT. The rearrangement links TRBV10-3 to TRBJ2-3, with D perhaps TRBD1 or TRBD2 (5 bases each). The ends were cut back, 4 bases at V and 6 bases at J, with 17 bases in the middle. Germline CDR1 and CDR2: ENHRY and SYGVKD. CDR3 length: 15 residues.